The rows below give T cell receptor beta chains drawn from one sample of a study of response to subunit inactivated influenza vaccine. Each CDR3 protein gets one entry after TCRdb re-called the RT-PCR reads with MiXCR. The sample has over 450,000 distinct CDR3 sequences; 10% to 15% are singletons. This specimen was PBMCs from blood, taken 35 to 45 days after vaccination. The receptors come from a man between 45 and 60 years old who received an inactivated influenza vaccine. Each CDR3 is given with its conserved first and last residue. A D gene is named only where the DNA matches it firmly. Only some rows state a clone size, as once, few, many or a class for expanded clones.

v_gene	d_gene	j_gene	abundance	CDR3aa	CDR3nt
TRBV4-2	.	TRBJ2-1	.	CASSQVFDRLYNEQFF	TGTGCCAGCAGCCAAGTTTTCGACAGGCTCTACAATGAGCAGTTCTTC
TRBV2	.	TRBJ2-5	.	CASSRGWGETQYF	TGTGCCAGCTCACGGGGATGGGGAGAGACCCAGTACTTC
TRBV12-3/TRBV12-4	.	TRBJ2-4	few	CASTLGVENIQYF	TGTGCCAGCACCCTAGGAGTGGAAAACATTCAGTACTTC
TRBV6-6	.	TRBJ2-2	.	CASSRRGRGELFF	TGTGCCAGCAGCCGCCGGGGGCGCGGGGAGCTGTTTTTT
TRBV7-2	TRBD2	TRBJ2-1	few	CASSPPGLPYNEQFF	TGTGCCAGCAGCCCGCCGGGACTACCTTACAATGAGCAGTTCTTC
TRBV5-1	.	TRBJ2-7	.	CASSSRLLGEQYF	TGCGCCAGCAGCTCCAGGCTGCTTGGTGAGCAGTACTTC
TRBV20-1	.	TRBJ2-3	.	CSARSSGRTDTQYF	TGCAGTGCTAGATCCAGCGGCCGCACAGATACGCAGTATTTT
TRBV12-3/TRBV12-4	.	TRBJ2-7	.	CASGRVSEQYF	TGTGCCAGCGGGCGCGTGAGCGAGCAGTACTTC
TRBV20-1	TRBD2	TRBJ2-1	.	CSARDGSSGRVGRNEQFF	TGCAGTGCTAGAGATGGGTCTAGCGGGAGGGTTGGGAGAAATGAGCAGTTCTTC
TRBV20-1	.	TRBJ2-2	many	CSAKSGGVITGELFF	TGCAGTGCCAAATCAGGGGGGGTAATTACCGGGGAGCTGTTTTTT
TRBV20-1	.	TRBJ2-1	few	CSAVVWSGNEQFF	TGCAGTGCCGTTGTCTGGAGCGGGAATGAGCAGTTCTTC
TRBV7-9	TRBD1	TRBJ2-3	.	CASRGTGGYTDTQYF	TGTGCCAGCAGGGGGACAGGGGGCTACACAGATACGCAGTATTTT
TRBV6-1	.	TRBJ1-2	few	CASRPRGGEYGYTF	TGTGCCAGCCGCCCGAGGGGGGGGGAATATGGCTACACCTTC
TRBV12-3/TRBV12-4	.	TRBJ2-4	many	CASSLSWQSLAKNIQYF	TGTGCCAGCAGTTTATCATGGCAGAGTCTAGCCAAAAACATTCAGTACTTC
TRBV6-1	TRBD1	TRBJ1-4	few	CASTDGQGAEKLFF	TGTGCCAGCACCGACGGACAGGGGGCAGAAAAACTGTTTTTT
TRBV10-3	.	TRBJ2-5	many	CADAVRETQYF	TGTGCCGACGCTGTTAGGGAGACCCAGTACTTC
TRBV5-1	TRBD1	TRBJ1-5	.	CASSLAPGTDHQPQHF	TGCGCCAGCAGCTTGGCCCCTGGGACAGACCATCAGCCCCAGCATTTT
TRBV5-1	TRBD1	TRBJ1-4	few	CASSSLGTGGEKLFF	TGCGCCAGCAGCAGCCTTGGGACAGGGGGAGAAAAACTGTTTTTT
TRBV5-1	.	TRBJ2-7	many	CASSLETGLSEQYF	TGCGCCAGCAGCTTGGAAACGGGTCTCAGCGAGCAGTACTTC
TRBV10-3	.	TRBJ2-3	few	CAIRQGGPSTDTQYF	TGTGCCATCAGACAAGGGGGGCCTAGCACAGATACGCAGTATTTT
TRBV4-3	.	TRBJ1-1	few	CASSRDPNTEAFF	TGCGCCAGCAGCCGAGACCCGAACACTGAAGCTTTCTTT
TRBV20-1	.	TRBJ2-1	many	CSAPAGTLGSYNEQFF	TGCAGTGCTCCCGCTGGGACCTTGGGATCCTACAATGAGCAGTTCTTC
TRBV5-6	.	TRBJ2-3	few	CASSPPWGTDTQYF	TGTGCCAGCAGCCCCCCTTGGGGCACAGATACGCAGTATTTT
TRBV7-2	TRBD1	TRBJ2-1	.	CASRWDRTYNEQFF	TGTGCCAGCCGATGGGACAGGACGTACAATGAGCAGTTCTTC
TRBV20-1	TRBD2	TRBJ2-1	.	CSATPGLAGYEQFF	TGCAGTGCTACCCCCGGGCTAGCGGGTTATGAGCAGTTCTTC
TRBV5-8	TRBD2	TRBJ2-1	.	CASSLVLSGRGYNEQFF	TGTGCCAGCAGCTTGGTACTCTCCGGGAGGGGTTACAATGAGCAGTTCTTC
TRBV6-5	.	TRBJ2-6	.	CASSYSGQGRPGANVLTF	TGTGCCAGCAGTTATTCCGGGCAGGGGCGCCCTGGGGCCAACGTCCTGACTTTC
TRBV9	.	TRBJ1-4	.	CASSVASVNEKLFF	TGTGCCAGCAGCGTCGCAAGTGTTAATGAAAAACTGTTTTTT
TRBV5-1	.	TRBJ2-5	.	CASSALRGTAETQYF	TGCGCCAGCAGCGCCCTCCGGGGAACTGCGGAGACCCAGTACTTC
TRBV24-1	.	TRBJ1-5	.	CATSEGGRNSNQPQHF	TGTGCCACCAGTGAAGGGGGGCGCAATAGCAATCAGCCCCAGCATTTT
TRBV5-1	TRBD2	TRBJ2-1	many	CASSPRDASRLAGVLGDEQFF	TGCGCCAGCAGCCCCCGGGACGCAAGTCGACTAGCGGGAGTTCTGGGCGATGAGCAGTTCTTC
TRBV29-1	.	TRBJ2-3	many	CSVDAGFTDTQYF	TGCAGCGTTGATGCAGGGTTCACAGATACGCAGTATTTT
TRBV7-9	.	TRBJ2-7	.	CASSLGVGSEQYF	TGTGCCAGCAGCTTAGGGGTGGGGAGCGAGCAGTACTTC
TRBV5-1	TRBD2	TRBJ2-3	.	CASSKLAGAPDTQYF	TGCGCCAGCTCCAAACTAGCGGGAGCTCCAGATACGCAGTATTTT
TRBV9	.	TRBJ2-1	.	CASSPPSGSSYNEQFF	TGTGCCAGCAGCCCACCATCTGGGAGCTCCTACAATGAGCAGTTCTTC
TRBV12-3/TRBV12-4	.	TRBJ2-6	few	CASSFNQGANVLTF	TGTGCCAGCAGTTTTAATCAAGGGGCCAACGTCCTGACTTTC
TRBV11-2	.	TRBJ1-1	many	CASSLGWLVSDTEAFF	TGTGCCAGCAGCTTAGGGTGGCTAGTTTCGGACACTGAAGCTTTCTTT
TRBV4-3	.	TRBJ1-3	.	CASSQDLGASSGNTIYF	TGCGCCAGCAGCCAAGATCTGGGGGCGAGCTCTGGAAACACCATATATTTT
TRBV5-1	.	TRBJ1-6	.	CASSLDGTGSPLHF	TGCGCCAGCAGCTTGGATGGGACCGGTTCACCCCTCCACTTT
TRBV4-3	.	TRBJ2-5	.	CASSQDPGAVETQYF	TGCGCCAGCAGCCAAGATCCGGGGGCGGTGGAGACCCAGTACTTC
TRBV5-5	.	TRBJ2-5	.	CASNIQAQETQYF	TGTGCCAGCAATATACAGGCTCAAGAGACCCAGTACTTC
TRBV20-1	TRBD2	TRBJ2-1	few	CSASSSGLNEQFF	TGCAGTGCTAGTTCTAGCGGGCTCAATGAGCAGTTCTTC
TRBV20-1	.	TRBJ2-7	few	CSAIRGIYEQYF	TGCAGTGCTATCAGGGGTATCTACGAGCAGTACTTC
TRBV6-1	TRBD2	TRBJ2-2	many	CASSAGRATGELFF	TGTGCCAGCAGTGCTGGGAGGGCGACCGGGGAGCTGTTTTTT
TRBV4-1	.	TRBJ2-5	few	CASSQVPRETQYF	TGCGCCAGCAGCCAAGTTCCCCGGGAGACCCAGTACTTC
TRBV11-2	TRBD1	TRBJ2-7	many	CASSSAGTGAYEQYF	TGTGCCAGCAGCTCTGCCGGGACAGGGGCCTACGAGCAGTACTTC
TRBV6-5	.	TRBJ2-5	.	CASTDQETQYF	TGTGCCAGCACAGACCAAGAGACCCAGTACTTC
TRBV7-2	TRBD1	TRBJ1-2	many	CASSLGTGFYGYTF	TGTGCCAGCAGCTTAGGGACAGGCTTCTATGGCTACACCTTC